Listed below are T cell receptor beta chains from one sample, sequenced in a study of shared clonotypes between healthy human individuals. Generated by immunoSEQ multiplex PCR, the TCRdb table keeps only in-frame clones and is missing some. The table has more than 2,000,000 clones, roughly 92% seen once. Sequenced sample: naive CD4+ T cells sorted from blood. These receptors all come from a man younger than 35 in good health. Both conserved end residues are part of each CDR3. A D gene is named only where the DNA matches it firmly. Expanded clones get a size class; other rows say once, few or many, or leave the size out.

>13|TRBJ2-5|TRBV7-9|NA|NA
TGTGCCAGCAACCCGTCAGGGGCAGAGACCCAGTACTTC
CASNPSGAETQYF
>17|TRBJ2-1|TRBV4-3|TRBD2|NA
TGCGCCAGCAGCCAAGGGGGATCACTAGCGGGAGTGGATGAGCAGTTCTTC
CASSQGGSLAGVDEQFF
>16|TRBJ1-3|TRBV28|NA|NA
TGTGCCAGCAGTTTTGGGGGGCTGACGCTTGGAAACACCATATATTTT
CASSFGGLTLGNTIYF
>13|TRBJ2-3|TRBV11-2|NA|NA
TGTGCCAGCAGCTTCCGGGTGGCAGATACGCAGTATTTT
CASSFRVADTQYF
>13|TRBJ2-4|TRBV5-4|NA|NA
TGTGCCAGCAGCTTAGTTCAGGGAAACATTCAGTACTTC
CASSLVQGNIQYF
>13|TRBJ2-7|TRBV10-3|TRBD1|NA
TGTGCCATCAGGGACAGGGGGACCTACGAGCAGTACTTC
CAIRDRGTYEQYF
>15|TRBJ2-1|TRBV10-3|TRBD2|NA
TGTGCCATCAGCCCGGGACTAGCGGCCTACAATGAGCAGTTCTTC
CAISPGLAAYNEQFF
>15|TRBJ2-3|TRBV2|NA|NA
TGTGCCAGCAGTGGTGGCAGGGTTAGCACAGATACGCAGTATTTT
CASSGGRVSTDTQYF
>15|TRBJ1-2|TRBV4-1|TRBD1|NA
TGCGCCAGCACTATGGACAGGACGTATGGCTATGGCTACACCTTC
CASTMDRTYGYGYTF
>13|TRBJ1-4|TRBV30|NA|few
TGTGCCTGGAGTGTGCAAGGTGGTGAAAAACTGTTTTTT
CAWSVQGGEKLFF
>16|TRBJ2-1|TRBV7-2|NA|NA
TGTGCCAGCAGCTTGGGACCGGGGAGCTCCTACAATGAGCAGTTCTTC
CASSLGPGSSYNEQFF
>15|TRBJ2-3|TRBV9|NA|NA
TGTGCCAGCAGCGACCGGGACTTCCGCACAGATACGCAGTATTTT
CASSDRDFRTDTQYF
>14|TRBJ1-4|TRBV7-8|NA|NA
TGTGCCAGCAGCTTAGTTTCATACGGGGAAAAACTGTTTTTT
CASSLVSYGEKLFF
>15|TRBJ2-1|TRBV27|TRBD2|NA
TGTGCCAGCAGGATGACTAGCGGGACCTACAATGAGCAGTTCTTC
CASRMTSGTYNEQFF
>14|TRBJ2-3|TRBV7-2|NA|NA
TGTGCCAGCAGCTCAGCGTCGGGCACAGATACGCAGTATTTT
CASSSASGTDTQYF
>14|TRBJ2-7|TRBV5-6|TRBD1|NA
TGTGCCAGCAGCCTGGACAGGATCTCCTACGAGCAGTACTTC
CASSLDRISYEQYF
>18|TRBJ1-1|TRBV30|NA|few
TGTGCCTGGGGATCCGGAGGTCCTACAGGGACCATGAACACTGAAGCTTTCTTT
CAWGSGGPTGTMNTEAFF
>12|TRBJ1-1|TRBV6-1|NA|NA
TGTGCCAGCTCTAGGGGGGACACTGAAGCTTTCTTT
CASSRGDTEAFF
>14|TRBJ1-1|TRBV27|NA|NA
TGTGCCAGCAGTTTATCCCTGGGGAACACTGAAGCTTTCTTT
CASSLSLGNTEAFF
>16|TRBJ2-7|TRBV27|NA|NA
TGTGCCAGCAGTTTAGAGGTTGGGGGGCCGACCTACGAGCAGTACTTC
CASSLEVGGPTYEQYF
>13|TRBJ1-1|TRBV9|NA|few
TGTGCCAGCAGAAACCAGGGAGGCACTGAAGCTTTCTTT
CASRNQGGTEAFF
>14|TRBJ2-3|TRBV5-4|NA|NA
TGTGCCAGCAGCTTGACCCGGAACACAGATACGCAGTATTTT
CASSLTRNTDTQYF
>15|TRBJ1-4|TRBV13|TRBD1|NA
TGTGCCAGCAGCTTTGGGGGGACAGCTAATGAAAAACTGTTTTTT
CASSFGGTANEKLFF
>17|TRBJ2-5|TRBV7-2|TRBD2|NA
TGTGCCAGCAGCTTAGAGCTACTAGCGGGGGGGCTGGAGACCCAGTACTTC
CASSLELLAGGLETQYF
>14|TRBJ1-3|TRBV5-1|NA|NA
TGCGCCAGCAGCTTGGCGTCTTCTGGAAACACCATATATTTT
CASSLASSGNTIYF
>15|TRBJ1-1|TRBV19|NA|NA
TGTGCCAGTAGTATGGCATGGGGGTCGAACACTGAAGCTTTCTTT
CASSMAWGSNTEAFF
>16|TRBJ2-7|TRBV9|TRBD2|NA
TGTGCCAGCAGCGCGACCGGGACTAGCGGTTCCTACGAGCAGTACTTC
CASSATGTSGSYEQYF
>15|TRBJ1-1|TRBV5-1|TRBD1|NA
TGCGCCAGCAGCTCCTGGACAGGGCCTAACACTGAAGCTTTCTTT
CASSSWTGPNTEAFF
>16|TRBJ2-3|TRBV28|TRBD1|NA
TGTGCCAGCAGTCTTTACAGGGGGCAAACCCTCGATACGCAGTATTTT
CASSLYRGQTLDTQYF
>15|TRBJ2-7|TRBV2|TRBD1|NA
TGTGCCAGCAGTGATATTGGACAGGGGACGTACGAGCAGTACTTC
CASSDIGQGTYEQYF
>12|TRBJ2-3|TRBV11-2|NA|NA
TGTGCCAGCAGCCTAAGCACAGATACGCAGTATTTT
CASSLSTDTQYF
>15|TRBJ1-4|TRBV5-4|NA|few
TGTGCCAGCAGCTTGAAGGGTGCAACTAATGAAAAACTGTTTTTT
CASSLKGATNEKLFF
>15|TRBJ2-5|TRBV18|NA|NA
TGTGCCAGCTCACCACTGACTTCAGACCAAGAGACCCAGTACTTC
CASSPLTSDQETQYF
>15|TRBJ2-1|TRBV19|NA|NA
TGTGCCAGTAGTCGGGGTTCACTGACTTACAATGAGCAGTTCTTC
CASSRGSLTYNEQFF
>13|TRBJ2-7|TRBV6-5|TRBD1|NA
TGTGCCAGCAGTTTTGGGACAGGATACGAGCAGTACTTC
CASSFGTGYEQYF
>14|TRBJ2-1|TRBV7-3|TRBD2|once
TGTGCCAGCAGCCCCGGGGAGGGTAACAATGAGCAGTTCTTC
CASSPGEGNNEQFF
>15|TRBJ1-1|TRBV18|NA|NA
TGTGCCAGCTCCCCCCTGGGCGGCTCGAACACTGAAGCTTTCTTT
CASSPLGGSNTEAFF
>14|TRBJ1-2|TRBV4-1|NA|NA
TGCGCCAGCAGCCAAGAAGAAGGGGGAGGTGGCTACACCTTC
CASSQEEGGGGYTF
>14|TRBJ2-1|TRBV5-6|NA|NA
TGTGCCAGCAGCTTGTACGCCTCCAACAATGAGCAGTTCTTC
CASSLYASNNEQFF
>15|TRBJ1-1|TRBV15|NA|NA
TGTGCCACCAGCAGCGAGGCAGGGGCGAACACTGAAGCTTTCTTT
CATSSEAGANTEAFF
>13|TRBJ2-2|TRBV5-1|NA|NA
TGCGCCAGCAGCCCCGGACAGACCGGGGAGCTGTTTTTT
CASSPGQTGELFF
>14|TRBJ2-5|TRBV5-1|TRBD1|NA
TGCGCCAGCAGAGGAGACAGGGTCCAAGAGACCCAGTACTTC
CASRGDRVQETQYF
>11|TRBJ1-5|TRBV2|NA|NA
TGTGCCAGCGGCGCGGGGGTAGCCCAGCATTTT
CASGAGVAQHF
>13|TRBJ2-1|TRBV6-6|NA|NA
TGTGCCAGCGTCCAGCGGAGAAACAATGAGCAGTTCTTC
CASVQRRNNEQFF
>15|TRBJ2-5|TRBV11-3|TRBD1|NA
TGTGCCAGCAGCAAGGGACAGGGTTTTCAAGAGACCCAGTACTTC
CASSKGQGFQETQYF
>13|TRBJ2-7|TRBV13|NA|once
TGTGCCACCGGCCTAGGACTGGGCTACGAGCAGTACTTC
CATGLGLGYEQYF
>16|TRBJ2-7|TRBV28|NA|NA
TGTGCCAGCTACCCCCCGGGACCCTCCACCTCCTACGAGCAGTACTTC
CASYPPGPSTSYEQYF
>14|TRBJ2-5|TRBV9|TRBD1|NA
TGTGCCAGCAGCGTAGAAACAGGGGGAGTGACCCAGTACTTC
CASSVETGGVTQYF
>14|TRBJ2-1|TRBV27|NA|NA
TGTGCCAGCACGAAAGGACGGGTCCCCAATGAGCAGTTCTTC
CASTKGRVPNEQFF
>12|TRBJ2-5|TRBV7-2|NA|NA
TGTGCCAGCAGTCGATATATGGAGACCCAGTACTTC
CASSRYMETQYF
>14|TRBJ2-7|TRBV6-5|NA|NA
TGTGCCAGCAGTTTAGGCCAGGGGTCCTACGAGCAGTACTTC
CASSLGQGSYEQYF
>13|TRBJ1-1|TRBV5-1|NA|NA
TGCGCCAGCAGCCCGTTGACTGCTAGTGAAGCTTTCTTT
CASSPLTASEAFF
>15|TRBJ1-1|TRBV11-2|NA|NA
TGTGCCAGCAGCGTACGACAGCTTATGAACACTGAAGCTTTCTTT
CASSVRQLMNTEAFF
>12|TRBJ2-7|TRBV5-4|NA|once
TGTGCCAGCAGCTTGGGGAGGAACGAGCAGTACTTC
CASSLGRNEQYF
>14|TRBJ2-5|TRBV10-3|TRBD2|NA
TGTGCCATCAAGGCGGGGGGCCCTCAAGAGACCCAGTACTTC
CAIKAGGPQETQYF
>14|TRBJ1-6|TRBV27|NA|NA
TGTGCCAGCAGTATCCTACAGGGTAGGTCACCCCTCCACTTT
CASSILQGRSPLHF
>16|TRBJ1-5|TRBV2|NA|once
TGTGCCAGCACCTACTCTGGGTCAGGGTGGAATCAGCCCCAGCATTTT
CASTYSGSGWNQPQHF
>15|TRBJ1-5|TRBV6-1|TRBD1|NA
TGTGCCAGCAGCTGGACAGGGAATAGCAATCAGCCCCAGCATTTT
CASSWTGNSNQPQHF
>14|TRBJ2-7|TRBV5-1|NA|NA
TGCGCCAGCAGCTGGGCCGTACCTTCCTACGAGCAGTACTTC
CASSWAVPSYEQYF